Below, 14 T cell receptor beta chains from the same sample are listed, as sequenced in a study of T cell repertoires in cytomegalovirus infection. TCRdb itself ran the reads through MiXCR, one entry per CDR3 protein. The data contain over 150,000 distinct CDR3 sequences, about a sixth of them singletons. Material: CD8+ T cells from PBMCs. The receptors originated from a human donor in good health (CMV status not recorded). Some clones in this sample may be carry-over from other donors' samples.

The chain carries TRBV29-1 and TRBJ2-1, with 10 bases identical to TRBD2. The CDR3 loop spans 20 amino acids. Germline CDR1 SQVTM, CDR2 ANQGSEA. The V gene end was trimmed by 7 bases and the J gene end by 3 bases; junction bases not matched to a gene: 24. CDR3 amino acids: CSAETLGIAGGLEVYNEQFF. The CDR3 DNA reads TGCAGCGCCGAAACCCTTGGTATAGCGGGGGGCCTTGAAGTCTACAATGAGCAGTTCTTC.

The rearrangement uses TRBV7-9 and TRBJ1-4, with TRBD1 matching over 7 bases. V was clipped by 3 bases and J by 8 bases; unmatched bases: 6. The length of the CDR3 is 14 residues. From germline, CDR1 is SEHNR and CDR2 FQNEAQ (reference sequence). As DNA, the CDR3 is TGTGCCAGCAGCTTTCGACAGGGCGACGAAAAACTGTTTTTT. This sequence encodes CASSFRQGDEKLFF.

This clonotype has a handful of counts. The chain recombines TRBV9 with TRBJ2-2, with a possible D match to TRBD1 (7 bases). The CDR3 sequence is 17 residues long. In germline, CDR1 is SGDLS, CDR2 YYNGEE. V was clipped by 2 bases and J by 0 bases, with 14 bases between them. CDR3 region: CASSVGRTGTNTGELFF. CDR3 bases: TGTGCCAGCAGCGTTGGGAGGACAGGAACGAACACCGGGGAGCTGTTTTTT.

This clonotype was seen a few times. This chain links TRBV20-1 with TRBJ1-2; 9 bases line up with TRBD1. V trimming: 6 bases; J trimming: 2 bases; junction bases outside the gene matches: 7. CDR1 and CDR2 from the germline V gene are DFQATT and SNEGSKA (reference sequence). The CDR3 has 14 amino acids. The CDR3 loop reads CSAPGQGINYGYTF. In DNA form, the CDR3 reads TGCAGTGCCCCAGGACAGGGGATCAACTATGGCTACACCTTC.

This chain uses TRBV25-1 with TRBJ1-2, with TRBD1 identical over 7 bases. Germline trimming cut 2 bases from V and 9 bases from J; bases unmatched to any gene: 15. The CDR3 is made up of 16 amino acids. Germline assignment: CDR1 MGHDK and CDR2 SYGVNS. CDR3 sequence (DNA): TGTGCCAGCAGTGAAGAGTTCAGGGCAGGGGGAATATGCTACACCTTC. Translating gives CASSEEFRAGGICYTF.

This clonotype was detected a few times. The chain recombines TRBV7-9 with TRBJ1-1; no clear D gene. Germline loops: CDR1 SEHNR, CDR2 FQNEAQ (reference sequence). V was shortened by 3 bases and J by 1 base, with 9 bases between the two germline ends. This CDR3 has 14 residues. CDR3 in amino acids: CASSLSGWNTEAFF. Written as DNA, the CDR3 is TGTGCCAGCAGCTTGTCGGGGTGGAACACTGAAGCTTTCTTT.

This clonotype was detected once. The rearrangement uses TRBV7-3 and TRBJ2-3; maybe TRBD2 (6 bases). The germline gives CDR1 SGHTA, CDR2 FQGTGA. This CDR3 has 14 amino acids. Trimming left V 5 bases short and J 6 bases short, with 15 bases between. The CDR3 DNA reads TGTGCCAGCAGCCCTAGACTAGGAACGGATACGCAGTATTTT. Protein: CASSPRLGTDTQYF.

This clonotype was picked up a small number of times. V usage is TRBV6-2 or TRBV6-3 and J usage is TRBJ1-1; D perhaps matches TRBD1 (6 bases). Germline CDR1 and CDR2: MNHEY and SVGEGT. V lost 8 bases to trimming and J lost 9 bases, with 10 bases between them. The CDR3 spans 10 residues. In nucleotides, the CDR3 is TGTGCCAGCTCGGGGGCCCAAGCTTTCTTT. It is translated as CASSGAQAFF.

The chain is built from TRBV13 and TRBJ2-5, with 7 bases matching TRBD1. This CDR3 has 12 residues. V dropped 5 bases and J dropped 5; count of bases not matched to a gene: 2. Germline V gives CDR1 PRHDT, CDR2 FYEKMQ (reference sequence). CDR3 nucleotide sequence: TGTGCCAGCAGCCCCAGGGGGGAGACCCAGTACTTC. This gives the protein CASSPRGETQYF.

There are a few counts of this clonotype. V is TRBV2 and J is TRBJ2-1; tentatively, D is TRBD1 (6 bases). The ends were cut back, 5 bases at V and 8 bases at J, with 19 bases in the middle. This CDR3 spans 15 amino acids. Germline CDR1 SNHLY, CDR2 FYNNEI. CDR3 DNA sequence: TGTGCCAGCAGTCCTAACAGGGCTCTGCTCCATGAGCAGTTCTTC. Amino acid sequence: CASSPNRALLHEQFF.

The genes are TRBV13 and TRBJ1-5; perhaps TRBD1 as D (5 bases). This CDR3 has 15 residues. The V and J ends lost 5 bases and 3 bases respectively, with 14 bases between them. Germline assignment: CDR1 PRHDT and CDR2 FYEKMQ (reference sequence). CDR3 nucleotide sequence: TGTGCCAGCAGCCGGGGGGGAGGCCCCAATCAGCCCCAGCATTTT. Translating gives CASSRGGGPNQPQHF. The complete variable domain, with remaining parts taken from reference TRBV13 and TRBJ1-5, reads AAGVIQSPRHLIKEKRETATLKCYPIPRHDTVYWYQQGPGQDPQFLISFYEKMQSDKGSIPDRFSAQQFSDYHSELNMSSLELGDSALYFCASSRGGGPNQPQHFGDGTRLSIL.

The chain recombines TRBV12-3 or TRBV12-4 with TRBJ2-1; D is ambiguous. Trimming pared 3 bases from V and 8 bases from J, leaving 8 bases between. This CDR3 spans 12 amino acids. The CDR3 protein is CASSLPGYEQFF. The CDR3 region has the DNA TGTGCCAGCAGTTTGCCAGGTTATGAGCAGTTCTTC.

This sequence joins TRBV10-3 and TRBJ2-7; 7 bases agree with TRBD2. The germline gives CDR1 ENHRY, CDR2 SYGVKD. The CDR3 is 12 amino acids. V gave up 8 bases and J gave up 3 bases; unmatched junction bases: 4. CDR3 residues: CAIGGGSYEQYF. In DNA, the CDR3 is TGTGCCATCGGTGGCGGGAGCTACGAGCAGTACTTC.

This clonotype showed up many times. The chain employs TRBV7-8 and TRBJ2-3; tentative D call: TRBD1 (5 bases). In germline, CDR1 is SGHVS, CDR2 FQNEAQ. Trimming pared 3 bases from V and 2 bases from J, leaving 12 bases between. This CDR3 has 15 amino acids. The CDR3 DNA sequence: TGTGCCAGCAGCTTTAAGGGGATGACCACAGATACGCAGTATTTT. Amino acids: CASSFKGMTTDTQYF.